This paragraph reports one T cell receptor beta chain. Original methodology: Amplification from reference gene primers served as the basis for estimated nucleated cell counts. The table came from immunoSEQ multiplex PCR; TCRdb's copy has only in-frame clones and leaves some out. V, J and clone size derive from that table, while D and trimming were established from the DNA sequence. Altogether about 410,000 clones are present, over 75% being singletons, with the ten largest covering about 1.6%. Seattle cases were enrolled at active infection and followed longitudinally. The V end lost 7 bases, the J end lost 1 base, and 10 bases lay between the germline ends. Per germline, CDR1 SNHLY and CDR2 FYNNEI. This CDR3 is built from 13 residues. These data come from a study of blood T cell repertoires in COVID-19. As for the study in general: The United States, Italy and Spain provided the acute and convalescent COVID-19 samples.

Material: peripheral blood. V and J are TRBV2 and TRBJ1-1, with D possibly being TRBD1 (5 bases). The receptor comes from a woman aged 40-49 years with COVID-19, enrolled during active disease. The CDR3 region is CASKDSTNTEAFF. The CDR3 DNA is TGTGCCAGCAAAGACAGTACGAACACTGAAGCTTTCTTT.